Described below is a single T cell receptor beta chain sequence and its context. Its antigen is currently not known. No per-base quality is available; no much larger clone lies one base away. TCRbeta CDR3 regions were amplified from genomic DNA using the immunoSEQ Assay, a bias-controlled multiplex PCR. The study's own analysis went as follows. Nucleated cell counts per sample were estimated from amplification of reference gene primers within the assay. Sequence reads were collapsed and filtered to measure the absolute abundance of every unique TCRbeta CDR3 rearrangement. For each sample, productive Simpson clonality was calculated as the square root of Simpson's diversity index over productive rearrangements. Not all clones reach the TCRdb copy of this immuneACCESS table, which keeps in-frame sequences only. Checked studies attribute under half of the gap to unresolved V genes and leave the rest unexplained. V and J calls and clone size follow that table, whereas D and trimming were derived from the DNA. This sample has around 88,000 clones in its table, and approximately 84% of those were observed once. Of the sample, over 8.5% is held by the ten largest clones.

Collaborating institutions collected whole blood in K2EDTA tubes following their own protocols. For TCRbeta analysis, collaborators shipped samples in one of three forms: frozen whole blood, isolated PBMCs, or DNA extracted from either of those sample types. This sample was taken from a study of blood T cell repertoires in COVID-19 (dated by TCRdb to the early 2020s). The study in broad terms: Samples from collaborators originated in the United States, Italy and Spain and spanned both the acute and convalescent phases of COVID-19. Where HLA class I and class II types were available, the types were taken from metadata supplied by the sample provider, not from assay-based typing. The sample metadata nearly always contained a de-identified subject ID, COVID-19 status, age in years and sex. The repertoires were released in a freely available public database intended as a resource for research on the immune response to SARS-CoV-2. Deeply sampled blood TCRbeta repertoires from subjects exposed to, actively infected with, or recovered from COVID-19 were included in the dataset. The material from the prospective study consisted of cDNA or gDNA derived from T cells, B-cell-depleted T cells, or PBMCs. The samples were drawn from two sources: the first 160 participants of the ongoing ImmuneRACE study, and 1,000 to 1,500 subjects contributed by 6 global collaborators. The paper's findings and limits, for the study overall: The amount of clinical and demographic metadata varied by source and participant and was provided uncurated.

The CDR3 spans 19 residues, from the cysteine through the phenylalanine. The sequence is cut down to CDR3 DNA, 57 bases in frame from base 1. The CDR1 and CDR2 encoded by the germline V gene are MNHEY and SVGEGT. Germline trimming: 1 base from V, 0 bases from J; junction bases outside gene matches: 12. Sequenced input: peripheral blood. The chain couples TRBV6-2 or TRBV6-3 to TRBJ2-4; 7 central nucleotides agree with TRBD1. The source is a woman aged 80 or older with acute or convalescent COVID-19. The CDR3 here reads CASSYYSMRGTVAKNIQYF. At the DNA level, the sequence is TGTGCCAGCAGTTACTACTCGATGAGGGGGACAGTAGCCAAAAACATTCAGTACTTC.